This T cell receptor beta chain was captured in a study of CD8 T cells in Susac syndrome. CD8+ and CD4+ T cells from blood underwent TCR beta sequencing. This CDR3 has 15 amino acids. Germline values: CDR1 MRHNA, CDR2 SNTAGT. V was shortened by 3 bases and J by 0 bases, with 10 bases between the two germline ends. RNA in amounts of roughly 0.5 to 1 ug was reverse transcribed with random hexamers. TCRdb itself ran the immunoSEQ multiplex PCR reads through MiXCR, one entry per CDR3 protein. The sample carries under 250,000 distinct CDR3 sequences, 85% to 95% recorded once. Material: CD4+ T cells from PBMCs. The genes are TRBV6-4 and TRBJ2-3; the D is unclear. The TCR originated in a human donor with multiple sclerosis. This CDR3 is CASSESQGSTDTQYF. The CDR3 nucleotides read TGTGCCAGCAGTGAGTCCCAAGGGAGCACAGATACGCAGTATTTT.